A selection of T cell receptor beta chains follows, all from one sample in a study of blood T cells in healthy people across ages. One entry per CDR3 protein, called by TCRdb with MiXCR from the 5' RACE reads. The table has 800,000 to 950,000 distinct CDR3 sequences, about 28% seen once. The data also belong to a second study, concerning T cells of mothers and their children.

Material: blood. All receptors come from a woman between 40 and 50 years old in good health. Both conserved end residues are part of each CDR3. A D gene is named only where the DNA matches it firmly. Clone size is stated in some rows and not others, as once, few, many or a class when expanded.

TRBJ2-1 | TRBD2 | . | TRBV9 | CASSPPSGVHEQFF | TGTGCCAGCAGCCCCCCTAGCGGGGTGCATGAGCAGTTCTTC
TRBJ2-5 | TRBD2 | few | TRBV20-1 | CSARDLLAGQETQYF | TGCAGTGCTAGAGACCTACTAGCGGGGCAAGAGACCCAGTACTTC
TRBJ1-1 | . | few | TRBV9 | CASSSRQQPNTEAFF | TGTGCCAGCAGCAGTAGACAGCAGCCGAACACTGAAGCTTTCTTT
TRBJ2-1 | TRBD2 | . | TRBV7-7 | CASSLYIGRSGGEPRSDEQFF | TGTGCTAGCAGCCTTTACATCGGGCGCAGCGGGGGGGAACCCAGGAGCGATGAGCAGTTCTTC
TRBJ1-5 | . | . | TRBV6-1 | CASSEVALNQPQHF | TGTGCCAGCAGTGAGGTCGCTCTCAATCAGCCCCAGCATTTT
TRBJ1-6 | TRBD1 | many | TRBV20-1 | CSARDAGGRSSYNSPLHF | TGCAGTGCTAGAGATGCAGGGGGCAGGAGCTCCTATAATTCACCCCTCCACTTT
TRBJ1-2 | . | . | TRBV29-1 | CSVETLAHNHGYTF | TGCAGCGTTGAAACTTTGGCCCATAACCATGGCTACACCTTC
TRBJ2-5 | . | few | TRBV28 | CASSLLGTSGETQYF | TGTGCCAGCAGTTTATTAGGGACTTCAGGGGAGACCCAGTACTTC
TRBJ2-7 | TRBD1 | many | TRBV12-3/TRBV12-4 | CASSFWTGLYEQYF | TGTGCCAGCAGTTTCTGGACAGGGCTATACGAGCAGTACTTC
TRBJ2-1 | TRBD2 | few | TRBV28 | CASSLGLSGGANNEQFF | TGTGCCAGCAGTCTGGGGCTTAGCGGGGGAGCGAACAATGAGCAGTTCTTC
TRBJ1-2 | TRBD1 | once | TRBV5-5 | CASSPQPGGRENCGYTF | TGTGCCAGCAGCCCCCAGCCAGGGGGTAGGGAGAACTGTGGCTACACCTTC
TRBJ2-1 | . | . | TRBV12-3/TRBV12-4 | CASSQVALMTYNEQFF | TGTGCCAGCAGCCAAGTAGCCCTAATGACCTACAATGAGCAGTTCTTC
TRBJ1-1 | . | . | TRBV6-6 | CASSYSGRDAAFF | TGTGCCAGCAGTTACTCGGGAAGGGATGCAGCTTTCTTT
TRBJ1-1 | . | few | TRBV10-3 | CAISESTAVEAFF | TGTGCCATCAGTGAGTCAACGGCAGTTGAAGCTTTCTTT
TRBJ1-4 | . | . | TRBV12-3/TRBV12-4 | CASSLFSEKLFF | TGTGCCAGCAGTTTGTTCTCTGAAAAACTGTTTTTT
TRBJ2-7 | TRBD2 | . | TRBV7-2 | CASSLAGTSGNLLEQYF | TGTGCCAGCAGCTTAGCCGGGACTAGCGGGAACTTGCTCGAGCAGTACTTC
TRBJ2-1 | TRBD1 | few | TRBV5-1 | CASSFADRYYNEQFF | TGCGCCAGCAGCTTCGCGGACAGGTACTACAATGAGCAGTTCTTC
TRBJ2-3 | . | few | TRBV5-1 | CASSLGAPRADTQYF | TGCGCCAGCAGCTTGGGGGCGCCACGAGCAGATACGCAGTATTTT
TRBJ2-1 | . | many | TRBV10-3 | CAISARQAGDSNEQFF | TGTGCCATCAGTGCGCGCCAGGCCGGCGACTCCAATGAGCAGTTCTTC
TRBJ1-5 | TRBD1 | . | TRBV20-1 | CSARDKDRNQPQHF | TGCAGTGCTAGAGACAAGGACAGGAATCAGCCCCAGCATTTT
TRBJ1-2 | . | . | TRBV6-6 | CASSYSRGTNYGYTF | TGTGCCAGCAGTTACAGCCGGGGCACTAACTATGGCTACACCTTC
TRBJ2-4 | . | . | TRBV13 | CASSSVRMAAKNIQYF | TGTGCCAGCAGCTCCGTTCGTATGGCGGCCAAAAACATTCAGTACTTC
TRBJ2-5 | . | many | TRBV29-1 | CSVEDYGGSETQYF | TGCAGCGTTGAAGATTATGGGGGGTCAGAGACCCAGTACTTC
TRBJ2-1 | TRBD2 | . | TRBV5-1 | CASSWGQRGAGNEQFF | TGCGCCAGCAGCTGGGGGCAGCGGGGGGCCGGGAATGAGCAGTTCTTC
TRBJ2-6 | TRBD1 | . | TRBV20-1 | CSVTGAAGANVLTF | TGCAGTGTAACAGGGGCCGCTGGGGCCAACGTCCTGACTTTC
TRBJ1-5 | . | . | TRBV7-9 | CASSLGGGSSNQPQHF | TGTGCCAGCAGCTTAGGAGGGGGGAGTAGCAATCAGCCCCAGCATTTT
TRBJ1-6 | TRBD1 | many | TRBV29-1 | CSVELRTGGNSPLHF | TGCAGCGTTGAACTCCGGACAGGGGGGAATTCACCCCTCCACTTT
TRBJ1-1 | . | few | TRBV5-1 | CASSLGRKRSFF | TGCGCCAGCAGCTTAGGACGGAAGAGGTCTTTCTTT